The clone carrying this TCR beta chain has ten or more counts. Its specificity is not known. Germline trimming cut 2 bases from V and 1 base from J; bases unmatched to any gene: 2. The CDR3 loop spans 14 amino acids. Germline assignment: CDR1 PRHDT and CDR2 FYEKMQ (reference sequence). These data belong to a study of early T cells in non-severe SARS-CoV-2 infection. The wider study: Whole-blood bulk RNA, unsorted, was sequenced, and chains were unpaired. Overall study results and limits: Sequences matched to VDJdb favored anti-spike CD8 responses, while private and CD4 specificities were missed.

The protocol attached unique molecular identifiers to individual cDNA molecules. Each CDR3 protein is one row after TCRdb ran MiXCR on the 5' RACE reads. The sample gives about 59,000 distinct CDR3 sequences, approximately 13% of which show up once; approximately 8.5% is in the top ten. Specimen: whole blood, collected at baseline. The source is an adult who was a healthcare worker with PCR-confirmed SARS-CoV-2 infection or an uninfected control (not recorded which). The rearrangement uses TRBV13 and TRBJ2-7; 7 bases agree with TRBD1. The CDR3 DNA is TGTGCCAGCAGCTTACAACAGGGGTCCTACGAGCAGTACTTC. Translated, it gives CASSLQQGSYEQYF.